This passage covers 14 T cell receptor beta chains from one sample sequenced in a study of blood T cell repertoires in COVID-19. Here immunoSEQ multiplex PCR was the method, and the copy in TCRdb shows in-frame clones only, minus some. The sample lists over 130,000 clones; around 81% were seen once. Sequenced sample: peripheral blood. These receptors were obtained from a human donor in a cohort sampled during active COVID-19.

Turning to this clone: One end of the junction varies from germline; a read error may be responsible. The gene calls are TRBV2 and TRBJ2-7; 8 bases align to TRBD1. In germline, CDR1 is SNHLY, CDR2 FYNNEI. This CDR3 comprises 12 residues. This chain's CDR3 is CASSPSRTGLGF. CDR3 nucleotides: TGTGCCAGCAGCCCGTCCCGGACAGGGTTGGGCTTC.

The chain joins TRBV9 to TRBJ1-1, with D unclear. Germline CDR1 SGDLS, CDR2 YYNGEE. The length of the CDR3 is 20 residues. Trimming pared 0 bases from V and 0 bases from J, leaving 24 bases between. DNA for the CDR3: TGTGCCAGCAGCGTAGCGGTCCAGGCCCCCGCTCCGCATCTGAACACTGAAGCTTTCTTT. This codes for CASSVAVQAPAPHLNTEAFF.

V is TRBV29-1 and J is TRBJ2-7; TRBD2 matches 14 bases. Germline V gives CDR1 SQVTM, CDR2 ANQGSEA. The CDR3 is 13 amino acids. Trimming cost V 6 bases and J 6 bases; bases outside gene matches: 4. This CDR3 reads CSVGLAGGTEQYF. For the CDR3, the DNA is TGCAGCGTCGGACTAGCGGGGGGTACCGAGCAGTACTTC.

This clone was detected a few times. The V gene is TRBV2, the J gene TRBJ2-7; 7 bases are a match to TRBD2. Germline assignment: CDR1 SNHLY and CDR2 FYNNEI. The CDR3 extends over 14 amino acids. The V and J ends lost 7 bases and 2 bases, in that order; junction bases with no gene match: 8. CDR3 amino acids: CASTPGLAAYEQYF. In nucleotides, the CDR3 is TGTGCCAGCACCCCTGGGCTAGCGGCCTACGAGCAGTACTTC.

This clone was seen more than once but under ten times. V usage is TRBV6-1 and J usage is TRBJ1-4; 7 bases line up with TRBD1. The CDR3 length is 19 residues. The germline gives CDR1 MNHNS, CDR2 SASEGT. V trimming: 0 bases; J trimming: 3 bases; junction bases outside the gene matches: 13. CDR3 nucleotides: TGTGCCAGCAGTGAAGCGCCGGAGGGGGCGCCCCGGGCTAATGAAAAACTGTTTTTT. It translates to CASSEAPEGAPRANEKLFF.

This chain connects TRBV19 to TRBJ1-1; 7 bases line up with TRBD1. The germline CDR1 and CDR2 sequences are LNHDA and SQIVND (reference sequence). The CDR3 extends over 15 amino acids. Trimming removed 5 bases from V and 2 bases from J; junction bases left unmatched: 8. The CDR3 DNA is TGTGCCAGTAGTGAGGTCGACAGGGCTAACACTGAAGCTTTCTTT. It yields the protein CASSEVDRANTEAFF.

In nucleotides, the CDR3 is TGTGCCAGCAGCTACGACAGTAGCAATCAGCCCCAGCATTTT. Residues: CASSYDSSNQPQHF. J is TRBJ1-5 and V is TRBV7-9; maybe TRBD1 (5 bases). CDR1 is SEHNR and CDR2 is FQNEAQ in the germline V gene (reference sequence). The length of the CDR3 is 14 residues. V lost 4 bases and J lost 0, with 7 bases in between.

V usage is TRBV6-5 and J usage is TRBJ1-3; TRBD1 is a possible D gene (5 bases). V gave up 6 bases and J gave up 2 bases, with 11 bases separating them. Germline V gene sequence: CDR1 MNHEY, CDR2 SVGAGI. The CDR3 extends over 14 amino acids. The CDR3 DNA sequence: TGTGCCAGCAGCGCGACAGACACTGGAAACACCATATATTTT. Translation: CASSATDTGNTIYF.

The genes are TRBV27 and TRBJ1-2, with TRBD1 identical over 7 bases. This CDR3 has 14 amino acids. In germline, CDR1 is MNHEY, CDR2 SMNVEV (reference sequence). J gave up 10 bases and V 0 bases, and 8 bases lay outside the gene matches. The CDR3 protein is CASSLSIGGRDYTF. The CDR3 nucleotides are TGTGCCAGCAGTTTATCGATAGGGGGCAGAGACTACACCTTC.

The chain joins TRBV5-6 to TRBJ1-6; D unclear. With 3 bases removed from V and 10 bases from J, the gap between germline ends came to 8 bases. Germline V gives CDR1 SGHDT, CDR2 YYEEEE. The CDR3 sequence is 12 residues long. The CDR3 reads CASSSRISPLHF. The CDR3 DNA sequence: TGTGCCAGCAGCTCGAGAATATCACCCCTCCACTTT.

The chain recombines TRBV5-4 with TRBJ2-2; 9 positions match TRBD1. Germline CDR1 reads SGHNT; CDR2 reads YYREEE (reference sequence). This CDR3 has 15 amino acids. J gave up 7 bases and V 4 bases, and 8 bases lay outside the gene matches. CDR3 protein: CASSPGQGLGGELFF. CDR3 bases: TGTGCCAGCAGCCCGGGACAGGGTTTGGGCGGGGAGCTGTTTTTT.

The rearrangement links TRBV6-5 to TRBJ2-7, with TRBD2 as a possible D gene (5 bases). Trimming shortened V by 4 bases and J by 1 base, and 8 bases separated the two germline ends. The CDR3 covers 13 residues. Germline CDR1 is MNHEY and CDR2 is SVGAGI. CDR3 amino acids: CASSSWESYEQYF. CDR3 DNA sequence: TGTGCCAGCAGTTCATGGGAGTCCTACGAGCAGTACTTC.

V is TRBV10-3 and J is TRBJ1-2; the match to TRBD1 covers 7 bases. With V trimmed by 4 bases and J by 0 bases, 2 bases remained unmatched. Germline CDR1 reads ENHRY; CDR2 reads SYGVKD. This CDR3 has 14 amino acids. CDR3 nucleotide sequence: TGTGCCATCAGTGGGACAGGATCTAACTATGGCTACACCTTC. Translating it yields CAISGTGSNYGYTF.

This clone appeared once. J is TRBJ2-1 and V is TRBV7-6; TRBD2 matches at 8 bases. V lost 5 bases, J lost 10 bases, and 4 bases stayed unmatched. The CDR3 extends over 12 amino acids. Looked up from germline, CDR1 is SGHVS and CDR2 is FNYEAQ. CDR3 loop: CASSLRGGEQFF. For the CDR3, the DNA is TGTGCCAGCAGCCTACGGGGGGGGGAGCAGTTCTTC.